These 22 T cell receptor beta chains came from one sample sequenced in a study of regulatory T cells in long-lasting Graves disease. The time point was: newly diagnosed GD, antithyroid drugs for less than 3 months. RNA from PBMCs was the source of the TCR library. Building the TCR beta libraries relied on iRepertoire HTBI primers, and CDR3 regions underwent Arm-PCR. TCRdb used MiXCR to reprocess the multiplex PCR reads, holding one entry per CDR3 protein. Seen here are around 250,000 distinct CDR3 sequences, 20% to 25% observed once, and the top ten hold 11% to 15%. Here the sequenced sample was peripheral blood mononuclear cells (PBMCs), taken at new diagnosis, from a patient treated with antithyroid drugs. The receptor source for this set is a female donor with Graves disease.

At least ten counts were recorded for this clonotype. The CDR3 nucleotides are TGCGCCAGCAGCCCTTCGACGGAATACAATGAGCAGTTCTTC. It specifies CASSPSTEYNEQFF. The chain is built from TRBV5-1 and TRBJ2-1; no clear D gene. Germline loops: CDR1 SGHRS, CDR2 YFSETQ. This CDR3 comprises 14 residues. Trimming removed 4 bases from V and 4 bases from J, with 12 bases in between.

In this sample, this clonotype turned up a few times. Given a far larger clone just one base away, this is likely a sequencing read error. The V and J genes are TRBV6-6 and TRBJ2-7; D is uncertain. The V gene's germline CDR1 is MNHNY and CDR2 SVGAGI (reference sequence). CDR3 length: 15 residues. V was trimmed by 0 bases and J by 2 bases, leaving 11 bases between them. CDR3 protein: CASSYSRSGPYEQYF. CDR3 DNA: TGTGCCAGCAGTTACTCGAGATCCGGCCCCTACGAGCAGTACTTC.

This clonotype was counted at least ten times. V is TRBV7-2 and J is TRBJ2-3, with 7 bases identical to TRBD1. The V and J ends lost 1 base and 1 base, in that order; junction bases with no gene match: 14. Germline-derived CDR1 and CDR2 are SGHTA and FQGNSA. The CDR3 extends over 19 amino acids. The chain's CDR3 is CASSLDLGEGGPGTDTQYF. In DNA, the CDR3 is TGTGCCAGCAGCTTAGATTTGGGGGAAGGGGGCCCGGGCACAGATACGCAGTATTTT.

A note on this clonotype: A read error may be the cause here, since a much bigger clone is one base away. The rearrangement joins TRBV6-1 to TRBJ2-2; no clear D gene. Germline loops: CDR1 MNHNS, CDR2 SASEGT. This CDR3 is built from 15 residues. The CDR3 bases are TGTACCAGCAGCCTCCTGAGCGCGAACACCGGGGAGCTGTTTTTT. Translating gives CTSSLLSANTGELFF.

This clonotype has a count of ten or more. The chain is built from TRBV10-2 and TRBJ2-3; D is undetermined. With 4 bases removed from V and 0 bases from J, the gap between germline ends came to 8 bases. This CDR3 has 14 residues. From germline, CDR1 is WSHSY and CDR2 SAAADI. The CDR3 sequence: CASSARDSTDTQYF. CDR3 in DNA: TGCGCCAGCAGTGCAAGAGACAGCACAGATACGCAGTATTTT.

V is TRBV6-1 and J is TRBJ1-4; D unresolved. Trimming left V 6 bases short and J 4 bases short, with 15 bases between. CDR3 length: 15 residues. Germline CDR1 reads MNHNS; CDR2 reads SASEGT. As DNA, the CDR3 is TGTGCCAGCAGGGGTTCAAAGACCATTAATGAAAAACTGTTTTTT. Its translation is CASRGSKTINEKLFF.

The chain combines TRBV9 with TRBJ2-1; D unresolved. Germline CDR1 reads SGDLS; CDR2 reads YYNGEE. Trimming removed 0 bases from V and 4 bases from J, with 5 bases in between. The CDR3 is 13 residues long. The CDR3 spells CASSVDSYNEQFF. The CDR3, as DNA: TGTGCCAGCAGCGTAGACTCTTACAATGAGCAGTTCTTC.

The genes are TRBV2 and TRBJ2-7; 7 bases fit TRBD2. Germline loops: CDR1 SNHLY, CDR2 FYNNEI. The CDR3 loop spans 12 amino acids. J gave up 3 bases and V 6 bases, and 2 bases lay outside the gene matches. The CDR3 nucleotides are TGTGCCAGCAGAGCGGGACGCTACGAGCAGTACTTC. The encoded protein is CASRAGRYEQYF.

This chain links TRBV6-5 with TRBJ2-5; the D gene could be TRBD1 or TRBD2 (5 bases each). This CDR3 is built from 14 residues. Germline V gene lookup returns CDR1 MNHEY and CDR2 SVGAGI. V lost 3 bases, J lost 4 bases, and 12 bases lay in between. CDR3 coding DNA: TGTGCCAGCAGTTATTCCGTCGGGACAGAGACCCAGTACTTC. Amino acids: CASSYSVGTETQYF.

V gene TRBV19 combines with J gene TRBJ2-5, with TRBD1 matching over 7 bases. The V and J ends lost 4 bases and 5 bases, in that order; junction bases with no gene match: 4. Per the germline V gene, CDR1 is LNHDA and CDR2 is SQIVND (reference sequence). There are 13 residues in the CDR3. The chain's CDR3 is CASSTTGTETQYF. As DNA, the CDR3 is TGTGCCAGTAGTACGACAGGGACCGAGACCCAGTACTTC.

This clonotype was counted many times. This sequence joins TRBV6-1 and TRBJ2-7; D is ambiguous. The CDR3 is 11 amino acids. V shed 3 bases and J shed 4 bases, with 4 bases lying between them. The germline V gene has CDR1 MNHNS and CDR2 SASEGT. This chain's CDR3 is CASSDSYEQYF. The CDR3 coding sequence is TGTGCCAGCAGTGACAGTTACGAGCAGTACTTC.

The J gene is TRBJ2-3, the V gene TRBV11-3; TRBD1 agrees at 9 bases. Losses at the gene ends were 4 bases for V and 4 bases for J; bases not matched to a gene: 6. The CDR3 length is 15 residues. CDR1 and CDR2 (germline): SGHNT, YENEEA. The CDR3 DNA follows: TGTGCCAGCAGCTCGGGACAGGGTTTATCAGATACGCAGTATTTT. Its protein is CASSSGQGLSDTQYF. Looking up the rest from reference TRBV11-3 and TRBJ2-3 gives the full variable domain: EAGVVQSPRYKIIEKKQPVAFWCNPISGHNTLYWYLQNLGQGPELLIRYENEEAVDDSQLPKDRFSAERLKGVDSTLKIQPAELGDSAVYLCASSSGQGLSDTQYFGPGTRLTVL.

The sample holds many counts of this clonotype. This sequence joins TRBV7-9 and TRBJ2-2; D is unclear. The CDR3 sequence is 15 residues long. The V and J ends lost 5 bases and 3 bases respectively, with 13 bases between them. Looked up from germline, CDR1 is SEHNR and CDR2 is FQNEAQ (reference sequence). The CDR3 is CASSKELLDTGELFF. The CDR3 DNA reads as TGTGCCAGCAGCAAGGAACTCTTGGACACCGGGGAGCTGTTTTTT.

This clonotype was detected ten times or more. The V gene is TRBV15, the J gene TRBJ1-5; no definite D call. V lost 4 bases and J lost 1, with 5 bases in between. The CDR3 sequence is 13 residues long. Germline CDR1 is LNHNV and CDR2 is YYDKDF (reference sequence). This CDR3 reads CATSIRSNQPQHF. The CDR3 DNA sequence: TGTGCCACCAGCATACGGAGCAATCAGCCCCAGCATTTT.

This clonotype was observed many times. This sequence joins TRBV6-5 and TRBJ2-3; TRBD2 aligns across 13 bases. This CDR3 has 17 residues. The J segment lost 2 bases and the V segment lost 3 bases, leaving 5 bases of the junction unmatched. The germline gives CDR1 MNHEY, CDR2 SVGAGI. CDR3 sequence reads: CASSYGGTSGDTDTQYF. The CDR3 bases are TGTGCCAGCAGTTATGGCGGGACTAGCGGGGACACAGATACGCAGTATTTT.

This clonotype was found many times. The rearrangement links TRBV5-1 to TRBJ2-2, with D unclear. V gave up 6 bases and J gave up 4 bases, with 16 bases separating them. The CDR3 covers 15 residues. Germline V gene lookup returns CDR1 SGHRS and CDR2 YFSETQ. This CDR3 is CASTLIGKGTGELFF. The CDR3 bases are TGCGCCAGCACCCTTATAGGGAAGGGCACCGGGGAGCTGTTTTTT.

This clonotype was seen at least ten times. The V gene is TRBV5-1, the J gene TRBJ2-2; 8 bases are shared with TRBD1. Trimming removed 4 bases from V and 6 bases from J; junction bases left unmatched: 14. The CDR3 is made up of 17 amino acids. Per germline, CDR1 SGHRS and CDR2 YFSETQ. CDR3 loop: CASSPQHRGSLAGELFF. CDR3 bases: TGCGCCAGCAGCCCACAGCACAGGGGGTCTTTGGCCGGGGAGCTGTTTTTT. The variable domain in full, completed from reference TRBV5-1 and TRBJ2-2, reads KAGVTQTPRYLIKTRGQQVTLSCSPISGHRSVSWYQQTPGQGLQFLFEYFSETQRNKGNFPGRFSGRQFSNSRSEMNVSTLELGDSALYLCASSPQHRGSLAGELFFGEGSRLTVL.

This clonotype appeared many times. The chain employs TRBV18 and TRBJ2-2; 8 bases match TRBD1. The ends lost 2 bases at V and 3 bases at J; junction bases unmatched: 2. Looked up from germline, CDR1 is KGHSH and CDR2 is LQKENI. The CDR3 spans 15 residues. The CDR3 DNA is TGTGCCAGCTCACCAAACAGGGGGGACACCGGGGAGCTGTTTTTT. Translation gives CASSPNRGDTGELFF.

A word on this clonotype: A much larger clone lies a single base off, so this may be a read error. The J gene is TRBJ2-3, the V gene TRBV6-9, with D uncertain. Germline V gives CDR1 MNHGY, CDR2 SVAAGI. V lost 4 bases to trimming and J lost 2 bases, with 16 bases between them. This CDR3 spans 16 amino acids. The CDR3 DNA reads TGTGCCAGCAGTTCGTCGGCTCGTCCCGACACAGATACGCAGTATTTT. Protein: CASSSSARPDTDTQYF.

This clonotype came up many times. The V call is TRBV6-1, the J call TRBJ1-1, with TRBD1 matching over 7 bases. This CDR3 spans 12 amino acids. Germline CDR1 and CDR2: MNHNS and SASEGT. V dropped 7 bases and J dropped 5; count of bases not matched to a gene: 4. This CDR3 reads CASNRGQTEAFF. CDR3 nucleotide sequence: TGTGCCAGCAATAGGGGACAGACTGAAGCTTTCTTT.

Concerning this clonotype: A read error may be the cause here, since a much bigger clone is one base away. The J gene is TRBJ2-5, the V gene TRBV11-3, with TRBD2 matching over 10 bases. The CDR3 length is 18 residues. Germline V lookup: CDR1 SGHNT, CDR2 YENEEA. V lost 3 bases to trimming and J lost 7 bases; unmatched junction nucleotides: 17. The CDR3 here is CASSFGPGLAGDRGTQYF. The CDR3 DNA is TGTGCCAGCAGCTTTGGCCCGGGGCTAGCGGGAGATCGGGGGACCCAGTACTTC.

This chain uses TRBV15 with TRBJ2-4; unclear D gene. V was clipped by 0 bases and J by 5 bases, with 5 bases between them. The CDR3 consists of 13 residues. Germline CDR1 and CDR2: LNHNV and YYDKDF (reference sequence). The CDR3 is CATSRDVENIQYF. Written as DNA, the CDR3 is TGTGCCACCAGCAGAGATGTTGAAAACATTCAGTACTTC.